This TCR beta chain was recovered during a study of HIV-infected patients and healthy controls. Whole-study results and caveats: Healthy control repertoires had roughly threefold more distinct CDR3s than untreated HIV+ repertoires, and higher Shannon diversity.

CDR3 length: 15 amino acids. Trimming cost V 0 bases and J 5 bases, with 13 bases left between them. Germline CDR1 and CDR2: GTSNPN and SVGIG (reference sequence). Alpha and beta constant-region primers primed reverse transcription of around 500 ng RNA. Each of the alpha and beta chains got its own library through chain-specific third strand synthesis with indices. The library had 12-nucleotide molecular identifiers formed by two random hexamers joined together. TCRdb re-called the 5' RACE reads with MiXCR, one entry per CDR3 protein. In the table there are approximately 17,000 distinct CDR3 sequences, 9.4% of which are singletons. This clonotype was detected ten times or more. The antigen is unknown. Whole blood was used without fractionation, so all unsorted peripheral T cells were included. Roughly 11 uninfected healthy donors were sampled as controls, four sampled twice about 13 weeks apart.

The chain carries TRBV30 and TRBJ2-2, with D unclear. Sequenced sample: blood. The receptor comes from an adult in good health. The chain's CDR3 is CAWSVPGFGTGELFF. CDR3 nucleotides: TGTGCCTGGAGTGTACCGGGCTTTGGGACCGGGGAGCTGTTTTTT.